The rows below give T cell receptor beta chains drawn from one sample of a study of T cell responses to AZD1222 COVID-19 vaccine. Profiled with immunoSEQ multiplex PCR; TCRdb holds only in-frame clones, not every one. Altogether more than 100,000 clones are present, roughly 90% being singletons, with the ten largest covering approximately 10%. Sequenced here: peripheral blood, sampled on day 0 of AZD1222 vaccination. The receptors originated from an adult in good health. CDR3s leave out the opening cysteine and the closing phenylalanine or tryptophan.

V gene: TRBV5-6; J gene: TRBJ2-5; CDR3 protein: ASSWTGGVQETQY
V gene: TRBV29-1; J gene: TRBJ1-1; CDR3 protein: SVQQVNTEAF
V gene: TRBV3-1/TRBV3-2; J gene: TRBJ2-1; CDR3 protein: ASSQDPPGAGGDEQF
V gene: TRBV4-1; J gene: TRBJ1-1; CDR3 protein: ASSQITGGRPEAF
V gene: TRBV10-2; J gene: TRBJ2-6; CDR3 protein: ATSGAGANVLT
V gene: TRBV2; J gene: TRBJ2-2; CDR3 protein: ASKVAGGAGELF
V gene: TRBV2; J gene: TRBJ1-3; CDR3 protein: ASTPQGHSGNTIY
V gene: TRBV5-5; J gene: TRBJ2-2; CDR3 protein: ASSPDGLWDTGELF
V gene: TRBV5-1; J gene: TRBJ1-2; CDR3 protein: ASSTGTGGLVGYT
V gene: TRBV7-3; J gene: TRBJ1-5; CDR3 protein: ASSQDGNQPQH
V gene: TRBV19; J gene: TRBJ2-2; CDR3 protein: ASKDRGTGELF
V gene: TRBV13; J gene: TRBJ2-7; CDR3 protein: ASSSPSGSIYEQY
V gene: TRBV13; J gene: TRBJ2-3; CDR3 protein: ASSFGGYTDTQY
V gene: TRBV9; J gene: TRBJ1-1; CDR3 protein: ASSVSHRVNTEAF
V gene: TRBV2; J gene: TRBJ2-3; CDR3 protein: ASRRGGHTDTQY
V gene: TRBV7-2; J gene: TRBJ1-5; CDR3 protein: ASSLGGFSNQPQH
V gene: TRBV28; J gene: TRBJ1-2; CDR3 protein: ASSLYDGYT
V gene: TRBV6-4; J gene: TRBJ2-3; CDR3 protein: ASSETGGGTDTQY
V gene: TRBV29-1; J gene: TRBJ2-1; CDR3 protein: SVTRLGAQASSYNEQF
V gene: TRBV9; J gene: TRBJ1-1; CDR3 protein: ASSVAGVSTEAF
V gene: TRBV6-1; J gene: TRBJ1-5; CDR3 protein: ASSEGQNNQPQH
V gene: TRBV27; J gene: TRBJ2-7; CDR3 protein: ASSSSMPSYEQY
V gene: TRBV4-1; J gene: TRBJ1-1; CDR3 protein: ASSQFGQGGTEAF
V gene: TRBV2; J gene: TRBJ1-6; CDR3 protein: ASRVMSRYNSPLH
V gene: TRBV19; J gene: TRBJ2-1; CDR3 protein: ASSLTGTRGNNEQF
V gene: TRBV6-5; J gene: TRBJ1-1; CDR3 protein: ASSSRTGRGTEAF
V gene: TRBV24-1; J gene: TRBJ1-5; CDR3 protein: ATSERSSSNQPQH
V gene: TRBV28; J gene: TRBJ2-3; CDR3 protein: ASSLRDTQY
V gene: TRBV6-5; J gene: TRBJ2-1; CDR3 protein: ASRTSGDYNEQF
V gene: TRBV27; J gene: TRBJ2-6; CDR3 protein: ASSPGQGRRANVLT
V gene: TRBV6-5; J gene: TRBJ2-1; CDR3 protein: ASSRLMDHEQF
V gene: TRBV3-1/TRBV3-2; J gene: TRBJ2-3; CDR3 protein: ASSPPGQGWDTQY
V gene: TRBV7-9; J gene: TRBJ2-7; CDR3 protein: ASLAGSEQY
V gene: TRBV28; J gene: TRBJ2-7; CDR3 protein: ASSSVVQTYEQY
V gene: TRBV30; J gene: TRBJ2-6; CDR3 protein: AWSRRDRGFLSGANVLT
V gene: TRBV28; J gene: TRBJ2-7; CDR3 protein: ASSFWGDLPGLAGGPNYEQY
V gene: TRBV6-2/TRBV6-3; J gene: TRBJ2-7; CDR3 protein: ASSYRYEQY
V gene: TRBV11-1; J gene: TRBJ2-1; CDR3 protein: ASSVSRGEQF
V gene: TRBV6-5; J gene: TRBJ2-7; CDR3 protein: ASIAGHEQY
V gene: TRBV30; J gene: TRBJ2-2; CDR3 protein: AWSPTGYTGELF
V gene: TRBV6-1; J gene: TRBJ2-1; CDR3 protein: ASSDLGTYNEQF
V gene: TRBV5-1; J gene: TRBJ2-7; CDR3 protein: ASSLGLAGAYEQY
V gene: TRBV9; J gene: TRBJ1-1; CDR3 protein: ASSVLPPRGRTEAF
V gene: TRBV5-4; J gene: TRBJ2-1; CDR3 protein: ASSRTGLVVGEQF
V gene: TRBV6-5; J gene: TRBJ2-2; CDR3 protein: ASSFTNTGELF
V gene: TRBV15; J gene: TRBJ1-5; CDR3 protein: ATSRTGGTYSNQPQH
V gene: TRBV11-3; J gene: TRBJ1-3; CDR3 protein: ASSPRTGGGNTIY
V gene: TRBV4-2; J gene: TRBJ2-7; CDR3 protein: ASGIAGGSSYEQY
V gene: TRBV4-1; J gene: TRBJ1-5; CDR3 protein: ASSKRWAGEISNQPQH
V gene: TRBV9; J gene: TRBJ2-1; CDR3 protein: ASSEAGLGNEQF
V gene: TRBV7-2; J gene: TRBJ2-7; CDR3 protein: ASKRDGRYEQY
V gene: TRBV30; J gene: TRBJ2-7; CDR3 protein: AWRAKQGWGEQY
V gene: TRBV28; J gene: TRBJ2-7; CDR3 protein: ASSLAQGPYEQY
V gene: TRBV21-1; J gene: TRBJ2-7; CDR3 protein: ASSSPGRHEQY
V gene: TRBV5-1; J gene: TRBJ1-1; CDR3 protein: ASSPGVGVRNTEAF
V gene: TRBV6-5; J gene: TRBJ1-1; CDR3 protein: ASSSGVRAF
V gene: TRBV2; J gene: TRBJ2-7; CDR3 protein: ASSDGTGINEQY
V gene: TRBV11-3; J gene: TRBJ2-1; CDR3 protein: ASSLEWRWGLAGESFNNEQF
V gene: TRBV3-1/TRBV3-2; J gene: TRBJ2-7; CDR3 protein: ASSHGDEQY